The 5 T cell receptor beta chains given below trace back to one sample, sequenced in a study of blood T cells in healthy people across ages. With a J-beta primer mix and a sample-barcoded 5' primer, a second PCR ran about 7 to 12 cycles. TCRdb re-analysed the 5' RACE reads in MiXCR, keeping a single row per CDR3 protein. Counted here are approximately 800,000 distinct CDR3 sequences, roughly 25% occurring once; the ten biggest clones make up 3%. This sample also belongs to another study, concerning T cells of mothers and their children.

Sequencing was carried out using blood. All receptors derive from a boy under 18 in good health.

This clonotype has only a few counts. V gene TRBV7-9 combines with J gene TRBJ2-2; 10 bases match TRBD2. Germline loops: CDR1 SEHNR, CDR2 FQNEAQ (reference sequence). The CDR3 has 17 amino acids. Trimming at V came to 5 bases and at J to 1 base, leaving 7 bases not matched to a gene. DNA for the CDR3: TGTGCCAGCAGCGGGTCAACTAGCGGGGTGAACACCGGGGAGCTGTTTTTT. It codes for CASSGSTSGVNTGELFF.

This clonotype was counted a few times. V gene TRBV12-3 or TRBV12-4 combines with J gene TRBJ2-3, with D perhaps TRBD1 or TRBD2 (5 bases each). The length of the CDR3 is 14 residues. V dropped 3 bases and J dropped 6 bases, with 13 bases sitting between them. The CDR3 DNA follows: TGTGCCAGCAGTTTTGGGCAGGGACCCGATACGCAGTATTTT. Encoded protein: CASSFGQGPDTQYF.

This clonotype was detected a few times. The junction shows a germline mismatch at one end, possibly a read error. CDR3 loop: CASSFPDRTPEASF. CDR3 in DNA: TGTGCCAGCAGTTTTCCAGACAGGACGCCTGAAGCTTCCTTT. The rearrangement links TRBV28 to TRBJ1-1; maybe TRBD1 (6 bases). The CDR3 consists of 14 residues. CDR1 and CDR2 (germline): MDHEN, SYDVKM.

The CDR3 DNA sequence: TGTGCCAGCAGTTACTCGGCCTTGGGAGGGCTAGCCTACGAGCAGTACTTC. Encoded protein: CASSYSALGGLAYEQYF. The chain couples TRBV6-5 to TRBJ2-7, with 7 nucleotides matching TRBD2. V lost 0 bases, J lost 2 bases, and 10 bases stayed unmatched. The germline gives CDR1 MNHEY, CDR2 SVGAGI. The CDR3 is made up of 17 amino acids.

This clonotype was observed a handful of times. This chain uses TRBV20-1 with TRBJ2-5; 7 bases map to TRBD1. Germline V gene data show CDR1 as DFQATT and CDR2 as SNEGSKA (reference sequence). This CDR3 has 13 amino acids. Trimming took 4 bases from V and 3 from J; bases not matched to a gene: 5. The CDR3 is CSAKGQRKETQYF. The CDR3, as DNA: TGCAGTGCTAAGGGACAGAGAAAAGAGACCCAGTACTTC.